This T cell receptor (beta chain) was observed in a study of lymphopenia after photon versus proton radiotherapy. Note on this clone: What it recognizes is unknown.

Only in-frame clones appear in the TCRdb table, and some are missing; sequencing was by immunoSEQ multiplex PCR. The sample includes over 50,000 clones, approximately 86% of them seen just once. The germline V gene encodes CDR1 GTSNPN and CDR2 SVGIG (reference sequence). The V end was cut by 2 bases, the J end by 6 bases, with 9 bases between. This CDR3 has 12 amino acids. The study, taken as a whole, reports: Under photons, naive T cells and diversity fell while effector/memory populations rose. After the lymphocyte nadir, photon-treated repertoires showed oligoclonal expansion, especially of CD8+ Temra cells. Larger post-nadir TCR diversity loss correlated inversely with survival in deceased patients.

The sequenced sample was peripheral blood, obtained from a patient treated with photon-based radiotherapy. The chain uses TRBV30 and TRBJ2-3; possible D gene TRBD2, 5 bases. The TCR sequence derives from a man in his forties with gastric cancer. CDR3 sequence: CAWSPIADTQYF. The CDR3 DNA reads as TGTGCCTGGAGTCCTATAGCGGATACGCAGTATTTT.